Shown below are 27 T cell receptor beta chains from a single sample sequenced in a study of beta chain features in type 1 diabetes. Overall study results and limits: In all four CD4+ subsets, TCRB CDR3 length was significantly, moderately reduced in type 1 diabetes.

The antigens for these receptors are not known. Every bit of the isolated RNA underwent reverse transcription, so sequencing read expressed TCRB transcripts. The protocol was immunoSEQ multiplex PCR, while the TCRdb copy is restricted to in-frame clones and leaves out a portion. The sample lists around 140,000 clones; 10% to 15% were seen once. The sequenced sample consisted of central memory CD4+ T cells from blood. The receptor set was obtained from a man in his late teens or twenties with type 1 diabetes.

This clone was counted between two and nine times. V gene TRBV7-2 combines with J gene TRBJ2-3; TRBD2 is a possible D gene (6 bases). V was clipped by 0 bases and J by 11 bases, with 15 bases between them. The germline V gene has CDR1 SGHTA and CDR2 FQGNSA. This CDR3 is 14 amino acids long. CDR3 residues: CASSLAGWGTEQYF. CDR3 bases: TGTGCCAGCAGCTTAGCGGGGTGGGGGACTGAGCAGTATTTT.

This clone was picked up a small number of times. The chain carries TRBV30 and TRBJ2-2; D not certain. Trimming pared 0 bases from V and 4 bases from J, leaving 6 bases between. There are 13 residues in the CDR3. Germline CDR1 and CDR2: GTSNPN and SVGIG (reference sequence). CDR3 protein: CAWSVQSTGELFF. The CDR3 DNA reads TGTGCCTGGAGTGTACAATCCACCGGGGAGCTGTTTTTT.

The V and J genes are TRBV9 and TRBJ2-3; D is possibly TRBD2 (6 bases). V was clipped by 3 bases and J by 1 base, with 24 bases between them. The CDR3 consists of 19 residues. Germline V gene sequence: CDR1 SGDLS, CDR2 YYNGEE. The CDR3 nucleotides are TGTGCCAGCAGCGCAGAGGTTGGAGGGAAGGGCGCCCGCACAGATACGCAGTATTTT. Translated, it gives CASSAEVGGKGARTDTQYF. The complete variable domain, with remaining parts taken from reference TRBV9 and TRBJ2-3, reads DSGVTQTPKHLITATGQRVTLRCSPRSGDLSVYWYQQSLDQGLQFLIQYYNGEERAKGNILERFSAQQFPDLHSELNLSSLELGDSALYFCASSAEVGGKGARTDTQYFGPGTRLTVL.

This clone was counted between two and nine times. The J gene is TRBJ2-6, the V gene TRBV19; D unresolved. CDR3 length: 15 residues. Per the germline V gene, CDR1 is LNHDA and CDR2 is SQIVND (reference sequence). V lost 4 bases, J lost 1 base, and 8 bases lay in between. The CDR3 nucleotides read TGTGCCAGTAGTACGCTCGGGTCTGGGGCCAACGTCCTGACTTTC. Translated: CASSTLGSGANVLTF.

This clone appeared a few times. The rearrangement links TRBV29-1 to TRBJ1-2; TRBD1 might be the D (6 bases). CDR1 and CDR2 (germline): SQVTM, ANQGSEA. The CDR3 is 14 amino acids. Deletions cut 2 bases from V and 5 bases from J, with 15 bases between. CDR3 DNA sequence: TGCAGCGTTGAATCCCCGGGACACCGATATGGCTACACCTTC. Its translation is CSVESPGHRYGYTF.

The V gene is TRBV7-9, the J gene TRBJ2-7, with D unresolved. This CDR3 comprises 11 residues. Germline V lookup: CDR1 SEHNR, CDR2 FQNEAQ (reference sequence). V lost 1 base to trimming and J lost 5 bases, with 3 bases between them. CDR3 in DNA: TGTGCCAGCAGCTTAGGGGACGAGCAGTACTTC. This codes for CASSLGDEQYF.

This clone appeared a few times. This rearrangement joins TRBV14 to TRBJ1-2, with 8 bases identical to TRBD1. V was pared by 3 bases and J by 3 bases, with 12 bases of the junction left unmatched. The CDR3 runs to 17 residues. Germline V gene sequence: CDR1 SGHDN, CDR2 FVKESK. The CDR3 here is CASSQAARDRWDYGYTF. The CDR3 nucleotides are TGTGCCAGCAGCCAGGCCGCAAGGGACAGGTGGGACTATGGCTACACCTTC.

V gene TRBV4-2 combines with J gene TRBJ1-5; D is perhaps TRBD1 (6 bases). The CDR3 extends over 16 amino acids. Deletions cut 0 bases from V and 7 bases from J, with 16 bases between. Germline lookup yields CDR1 LGHNA and CDR2 YNFKEQ. The CDR3 DNA reads TGTGCCAGCAGCCAAGAGCATGGGGGCGTCACCCAGCCCCAGCATTTT. This encodes CASSQEHGGVTQPQHF.

The chain has TRBV6-1 and TRBJ2-7, with D unresolved. CDR1 and CDR2 from the germline V gene are MNHNS and SASEGT. With 3 bases removed from V and 5 bases from J, the gap between germline ends came to 8 bases. This CDR3 is 12 amino acids long. The CDR3 nucleotides are TGTGCCAGCAGTGACACCTACGACGAGCAGTACTTC. Translating gives CASSDTYDEQYF.

This clone was detected only a few times. The V call is TRBV7-9, the J call TRBJ1-2, with unresolved D. The germline gives CDR1 SEHNR, CDR2 FQNEAQ (reference sequence). This CDR3 is built from 13 residues. Deletions cut 10 bases from V and 4 bases from J, with 16 bases between. The CDR3 DNA sequence: TGTGCCATCCCGACGGCGATTAGCTATGGCTACACCTTC. It specifies CAIPTAISYGYTF. Drawing the rest from reference TRBV7-9 and TRBJ1-2, the complete variable domain is DTGVSQNPRHKITKRGQNVTFRCDPISEHNRLYWYRQTLGQGPEFLTYFQNEAQLEKSRLLSDRFSAERPKGSFSTLEIQRTEQGDSAMYLCAIPTAISYGYTFGSGTRLTVV.

The chain combines TRBV23-1 with TRBJ2-7, with 8 bases lining up with TRBD1. TRBV23-1 is an open reading frame whose function is uncertain. The CDR3 extends over 16 amino acids. The J segment lost 7 bases and the V segment lost 3 bases, leaving 14 bases of the junction unmatched. CDR3 nucleotide sequence: TGCGCCAGCAGTCAGTTGGACAGGGAAGGGAAAGAGGAGCAGTACTTC. This translates into CASSQLDREGKEEQYF.

A remark on this clone: One junction end does not reproduce the germline sequence, and a read error may be involved. The chain employs TRBV9 and TRBJ2-4; 10 bases map to TRBD2. Germline CDR1 is SGDLS and CDR2 is YYNGEE. This CDR3 has 17 residues. Here the CDR3 DNA reads TGTGCCAGCAGCGTAGGATCTAGCGGGGGCCCCAATAACATTCAGTACTTC. This encodes CASSVGSSGGPNNIQYF. Looking up the rest from reference TRBV9 and TRBJ2-4 gives the full variable domain: DSGVTQTPKHLITATGQRVTLRCSPRSGDLSVYWYQQSLDQGLQFLIQYYNGEERAKGNILERFSAQQFPDLHSELNLSSLELGDSALYFCASSVGSSGGPNNIQYFGAGTRLSVL.

Many counts were recorded for this clone. The CDR3 loop reads CAWSSGTGVGPQHF. The CDR3 DNA follows: TGTGCCTGGAGTTCCGGGACAGGCGTCGGGCCCCAGCATTTT. J is TRBJ1-5 and V is TRBV30; 8 nucleotides line up with TRBD1. From germline, CDR1 is GTSNPN and CDR2 SVGIG (reference sequence). The CDR3 runs 14 residues. V lost 2 bases and J lost 9; bases outside the gene matches: 9.

This clone was seen more than once but under ten times. The chain is built from TRBV5-1 and TRBJ2-4, with TRBD1 matching over 8 bases. CDR1 is SGHRS, CDR2 YFSETQ, per germline. The trim removed 4 bases at V and 8 bases at J, leaving 8 bases unmatched. The CDR3 spans 14 residues. DNA of the CDR3: TGCGCCAGCAGCCTCCTGACAGGGGACGACATTCAGTACTTC. Protein product: CASSLLTGDDIQYF. Based on the CDR3 plus reference TRBV5-1 and TRBJ2-4, the full variable domain is KAGVTQTPRYLIKTRGQQVTLSCSPISGHRSVSWYQQTPGQGLQFLFEYFSETQRNKGNFPGRFSGRQFSNSRSEMNVSTLELGDSALYLCASSLLTGDDIQYFGAGTRLSVL.

This chain links TRBV9 with TRBJ2-6; the D is unclear. This CDR3 has 17 residues. Per germline, CDR1 SGDLS and CDR2 YYNGEE. Trimming cost V 0 bases and J 4 bases, with 14 bases left between them. DNA of the CDR3: TGTGCCAGCAGCGTAGCTACATTGGGTTCCGGGGCCAACGTCCTGACTTTC. Residues: CASSVATLGSGANVLTF.

The CDR3 DNA is TGCGCCAGCAGCTTGGAAGCTCAGAGCTATAATTCACCCCTCCACTTT. It is translated as CASSLEAQSYNSPLHF. The V and J genes are TRBV5-1 and TRBJ1-6; D unclear. The V end lost 0 bases, the J end lost 3 bases, and 10 bases lay between the germline ends. The CDR3 length is 16 residues. CDR1 is SGHRS and CDR2 is YFSETQ in the germline V gene.

The rearrangement links TRBV6-5 to TRBJ1-1; D uncertain. CDR1 and CDR2 from the germline V gene are MNHEY and SVGAGI. This CDR3 comprises 15 residues. Deletions cut 5 bases from V and 0 bases from J, with 13 bases between. The CDR3 DNA reads TGTGCCAGCAGTCCAAACGGAAACATGAACACTGAAGCTTTCTTT. This translates into CASSPNGNMNTEAFF.

This clone was detected only a few times. This chain connects TRBV7-6 to TRBJ1-3, with D possibly being TRBD1 (5 bases). V lost 4 bases to trimming and J lost 3 bases, with 13 bases between them. CDR1 is SGHVS, CDR2 FNYEAQ, per germline. The CDR3 totals 15 residues. The CDR3 loop reads CASSSSGGIGNTIYF. In DNA, the CDR3 is TGTGCCAGCAGCTCTAGCGGGGGGATTGGAAACACCATATATTTT.

This clone was counted a few times. The V gene is TRBV4-2, the J gene TRBJ1-5, with 7 bases identical to TRBD1. Trimming removed 1 base from V and 4 bases from J; junction bases left unmatched: 4. The germline V gene encodes CDR1 LGHNA and CDR2 YNFKEQ. The CDR3 consists of 15 residues. Here the CDR3 reads CASSQGGTDNQPQHF. In DNA, the CDR3 is TGTGCCAGCAGCCAAGGGGGGACAGATAATCAGCCCCAGCATTTT.

The V gene is TRBV19, the J gene TRBJ1-3; D gene unclear. Germline assignment: CDR1 LNHDA and CDR2 SQIVND (reference sequence). This CDR3 contains 16 residues. V was clipped by 4 bases and J by 0 bases, with 13 bases between them. As DNA, the CDR3 is TGTGCCAGTAGTACCTTCGGCGGCTCCTCTGGAAACACCATATATTTT. Translation: CASSTFGGSSGNTIYF. The whole variable domain, remainder taken from reference TRBV19 and TRBJ1-3, is DGGITQSPKYLFRKEGQNVTLSCEQNLNHDAMYWYRQDPGQGLRLIYYSQIVNDFQKGDIAEGYSVSREKKESFPLTVTSAQKNPTAFYLCASSTFGGSSGNTIYFGEGSWLTVV.

The gene calls are TRBV18 and TRBJ1-4; TRBD1 agrees at 7 bases. The CDR3 loop spans 14 amino acids. Trimming removed 2 bases from V and 8 bases from J; junction bases left unmatched: 5. CDR1 and CDR2 (germline): KGHSH, LQKENI. CDR3 sequence: CASSPGTAYEKLFF. The DNA for the CDR3 is TGTGCCAGCTCACCAGGGACAGCATACGAAAAACTGTTTTTT.

The J gene is TRBJ2-1, the V gene TRBV4-1, with 8 bases that match TRBD1. Germline CDR1 MGHRA, CDR2 YSYEKL. J was trimmed by 4 bases and V by 4 bases; bases with no gene match: 9. The CDR3 contains 16 residues. The CDR3 loop is CASSPVGRGQYNEQFF. The CDR3 DNA reads as TGCGCCAGCAGCCCCGTAGGCAGGGGGCAATACAATGAGCAGTTCTTC.

The chain joins TRBV2 to TRBJ1-2; 8 nucleotides align to TRBD1. The CDR3 runs 15 residues. The J segment lost 3 bases and the V segment lost 5 bases, leaving 8 bases of the junction unmatched. The germline V gene has CDR1 SNHLY and CDR2 FYNNEI. CDR3 nucleotides: TGTGCCAGCAGTCCCCGGACAGGGATTTACTATGGCTACACCTTC. Protein sequence: CASSPRTGIYYGYTF. Looking up the rest from reference TRBV2 and TRBJ1-2 gives the full variable domain: EPEVTQTPSHQVTQMGQEVILRCVPISNHLYFYWYRQILGQKVEFLVSFYNNEISEKSEIFDDQFSVERPDGSNFTLKIRSTKLEDSAMYFCASSPRTGIYYGYTFGSGTRLTVV.

This chain uses TRBV30 with TRBJ1-5, with D uncertain. This CDR3 contains 15 residues. V lost 0 bases, J lost 6 bases, and 15 bases lay in between. Per the germline V gene, CDR1 is GTSNPN and CDR2 is SVGIG (reference sequence). The CDR3 coding sequence is TGTGCCTGGAGTGTACAAGACGGGCGACGTCAGCCCCAGCATTTT. Encoded protein: CAWSVQDGRRQPQHF. The variable domain in full, with the rest retrieved from reference TRBV30 and TRBJ1-5, is SQTIHQWPATLVQPVGSPLSLECTVEGTSNPNLYWYRQAAGRGLQLLFYSVGIGQISSEVPQNLSASRPQDRQFILSSKKLLLSDSGFYLCAWSVQDGRRQPQHFGDGTRLSIL.

The chain is built from TRBV18 and TRBJ1-1, with a possible D match to TRBD1 (5 bases). Between the trimmed V and J ends, which lost 1 base and 6 bases, there was a span of 9 bases. This CDR3 has 13 residues. The germline CDR1 and CDR2 sequences are KGHSH and LQKENI. The CDR3 loop reads CASSPQGLAEAFF. CDR3 bases: TGTGCCAGCTCACCACAGGGGCTCGCTGAAGCTTTCTTT.

The table lists this clone with a few counts. In the same sample, other DNA sequences code for this CDR3. This chain connects TRBV5-1 to TRBJ2-3; D remains unclear. V was shortened by 1 base and J by 0 bases, with 3 bases between the two germline ends. The CDR3 covers 13 residues. Per the germline V gene, CDR1 is SGHRS and CDR2 is YFSETQ. CDR3 amino acids: CASSLSSTDTQYF. The CDR3 DNA is TGCGCCAGCAGCTTGTCTAGCACAGATACGCAGTATTTT.

CDR3 sequence: CASSVEQETQYF. CDR3 nucleotide sequence: TGTGCCAGCAGCGTAGAACAAGAGACCCAGTACTTC. This chain joins TRBV9 and TRBJ2-5, with D uncertain. V dropped 0 bases and J dropped 2 bases, with 2 bases sitting between them. The CDR3 covers 12 residues. Germline values: CDR1 SGDLS, CDR2 YYNGEE.